Below are 10 T cell receptor beta chains sequenced from a single sample in a study of beta chain features in type 1 diabetes. Points from the study as a whole: Moderate but significant shortening of TCRB CDR3s was recorded in all four CD4+ subsets from Type 1 diabetes patients.

Of the isolated RNA, all was reverse transcribed, and so the sequenced material was expressed TCRB transcripts. Here immunoSEQ multiplex PCR was the method, and the copy in TCRdb shows in-frame clones only, minus some. Among around 130,000 clones listed, approximately 10% were seen once. For these receptors, no antigen is known. Sequencing was performed on central memory CD4+ T cells from blood. These receptors originate from a man aged 30-40 years with type 1 diabetes.

The chain employs TRBV6-5 and TRBJ1-1; no definite D call. The V end lost 5 bases, the J end lost 0 bases, and 7 bases lay between the germline ends. This CDR3 region has 13 residues. Germline values: CDR1 MNHEY, CDR2 SVGAGI. CDR3 sequence reads: CASSESMNTEAFF. CDR3 bases: TGTGCCAGCAGTGAGAGCATGAACACTGAAGCTTTCTTT.

This clone was seen more than once but under ten times. The chain carries TRBV5-1 and TRBJ1-2; D call uncertain. V was shortened by 0 bases and J by 6 bases, with 9 bases between the two germline ends. The CDR3 length is 13 residues. Germline V gives CDR1 SGHRS, CDR2 YFSETQ. The CDR3 DNA is TGCGCCAGCAGCTTGGCCTGGGGAGATGGCTACACCTTC. Protein product: CASSLAWGDGYTF.

The rearrangement joins TRBV7-9 to TRBJ2-7; D might be TRBD2 (6 bases). The CDR3 is made up of 14 amino acids. Germline V lookup: CDR1 SEHNR, CDR2 FQNEAQ (reference sequence). The V gene lost 0 bases and the J gene lost 3 bases, with 9 bases spanning the gap. The CDR3 DNA is TGTGCCAGCAGCTTAGCGGAGGGAATCTACGAGCAGTACTTC. Translated: CASSLAEGIYEQYF.

This clone was seen more than once but under ten times. The CDR3 DNA reads TGCGCCAGCACCCCCGGGACTAGCGGGGCTTGGGGCACAGATACGCAGTATTTT. Translated: CASTPGTSGAWGTDTQYF. J is TRBJ2-3 and V is TRBV5-1, with 13 bases matching TRBD2. Germline CDR1 SGHRS, CDR2 YFSETQ. V was pared by 6 bases and J by 1 base, with 11 bases of the junction left unmatched. The CDR3 covers 18 residues.

The chain joins TRBV27 to TRBJ2-3, with 12 bases aligning to TRBD2. Looked up from germline, CDR1 is MNHEY and CDR2 is SMNVEV (reference sequence). CDR3 length equals 16 residues. V lost 6 bases, J lost 0 bases, and 4 bases stayed unmatched. CDR3 amino acids: CASRRLAGASTDTQYF. The DNA for the CDR3 is TGTGCCAGCAGACGACTAGCGGGAGCTAGCACAGATACGCAGTATTTT.

This clone has only a few counts. J is TRBJ1-3 and V is TRBV29-1; D is ambiguous. In germline, CDR1 is SQVTM, CDR2 ANQGSEA. The CDR3 runs 11 residues. V was trimmed by 4 bases and J by 4 bases, leaving 5 bases between them. The CDR3 DNA reads TGCAGCGTTGGAGTCGGAAACACCATATATTTT. Encoded protein: CSVGVGNTIYF.

There are a few counts of this clone. CDR3 bases: TGTGCCAGCGGAACTAGCGGGGCCCAAGAGACCCAGTACTTC. Protein: CASGTSGAQETQYF. This chain joins TRBV2 and TRBJ2-5, with 10 bases matching TRBD2. Germline trimming cut 8 bases from V and 1 base from J; bases unmatched to any gene: 4. Looked up from germline, CDR1 is SNHLY and CDR2 is FYNNEI. CDR3 length: 14 amino acids.

The V and J genes are TRBV6-5 and TRBJ2-3, with D uncertain. V was pared by 3 bases and J by 2 bases, with 12 bases between. Germline values: CDR1 MNHEY, CDR2 SVGAGI. CDR3 length: 15 residues. CDR3 nucleotide sequence: TGTGCCAGCAGTTATGGCAGGATGAACACAGATACGCAGTATTTT. Translating it yields CASSYGRMNTDTQYF.

This chain uses TRBV6-6 with TRBJ2-4, with TRBD1 matching 8 bases. V lost 6 bases, J lost 3 bases, and 7 bases stayed unmatched. The CDR3 is made up of 15 amino acids. From germline, CDR1 is MNHNY and CDR2 SVGAGI (reference sequence). This chain's CDR3 is CASSPDREDKNIQYF. CDR3 sequence (DNA): TGTGCCAGCAGCCCGGACAGGGAGGACAAAAACATTCAGTACTTC.

V is TRBV29-1 and J is TRBJ2-3; 7 positions agree with TRBD2. Trimming removed 4 bases from V and 0 bases from J; junction bases left unmatched: 4. The CDR3 is 14 amino acids. In germline, CDR1 is SQVTM, CDR2 ANQGSEA. The CDR3 nucleotides are TGCAGCGTTGGGGGGGGGACTAGCACAGATACGCAGTATTTT. Translated: CSVGGGTSTDTQYF.